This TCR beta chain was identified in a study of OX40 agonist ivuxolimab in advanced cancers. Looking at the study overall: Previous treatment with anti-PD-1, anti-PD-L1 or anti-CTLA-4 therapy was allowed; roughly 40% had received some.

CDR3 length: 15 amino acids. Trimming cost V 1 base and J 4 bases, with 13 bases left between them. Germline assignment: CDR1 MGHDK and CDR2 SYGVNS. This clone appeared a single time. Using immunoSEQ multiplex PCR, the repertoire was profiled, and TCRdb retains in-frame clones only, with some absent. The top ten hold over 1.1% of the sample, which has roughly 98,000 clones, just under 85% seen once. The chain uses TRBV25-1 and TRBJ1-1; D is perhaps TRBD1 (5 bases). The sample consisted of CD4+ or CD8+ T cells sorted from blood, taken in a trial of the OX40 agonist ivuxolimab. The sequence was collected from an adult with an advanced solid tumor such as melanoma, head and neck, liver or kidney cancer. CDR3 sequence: CASSESRGVSTEAFF. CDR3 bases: TGTGCCAGCAGTGAATCCCGGGGGGTAAGCACTGAAGCTTTCTTT.